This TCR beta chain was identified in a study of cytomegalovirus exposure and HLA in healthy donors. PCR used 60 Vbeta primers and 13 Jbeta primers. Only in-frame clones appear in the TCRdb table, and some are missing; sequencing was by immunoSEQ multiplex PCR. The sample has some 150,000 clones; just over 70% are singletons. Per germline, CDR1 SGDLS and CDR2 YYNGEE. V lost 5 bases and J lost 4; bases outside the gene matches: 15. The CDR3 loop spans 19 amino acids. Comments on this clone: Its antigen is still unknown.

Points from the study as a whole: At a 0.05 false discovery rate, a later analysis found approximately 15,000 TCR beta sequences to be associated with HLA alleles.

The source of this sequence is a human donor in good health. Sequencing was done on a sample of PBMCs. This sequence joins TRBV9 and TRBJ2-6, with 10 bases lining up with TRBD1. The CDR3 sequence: CASSDGTGQGSFGANVLTF. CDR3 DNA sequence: TGTGCCAGCAGTGACGGGACGGGACAGGGGTCGTTCGGGGCCAACGTCCTGACTTTC.